This T cell receptor beta chain was found in a study of cytomegalovirus exposure and HLA in healthy donors. Study-wide findings and caveats: TCR beta V segments were, for the most part, productive about 87% or about 30% of the time in an earlier analysis. The authors assumed roughly uniform sequencing depth across donors for presence/absence analyses. The authors enumerated around 150 TCR beta chains as linked to cytomegalovirus.

J gave up 7 bases and V 5 bases, and 5 bases lay outside the gene matches. CDR1 is LGHNA and CDR2 is YSLEER in the germline V gene. The CDR3 contains 15 residues. Worth noting for this clone: The antigen is not known.

With 60 Vbeta and 13 Jbeta primers, the PCR was carried out. The data were produced by immunoSEQ multiplex PCR, yet TCRdb's version contains in-frame clones alone and is incomplete. The data show 130,000 to 150,000 clones, around 78% seen once. This TCR derives from a woman between 18 and 29 years old in good health and CMV-seronegative. The chain couples TRBV4-3 to TRBJ2-1, with 13 bases matching TRBD2. Material: PBMCs. The CDR3 DNA reads TGCGCCAGCAGCTATGGACTAGCGGGAGTAAATGAGCAGTTCTTC. Amino acids: CASSYGLAGVNEQFF.